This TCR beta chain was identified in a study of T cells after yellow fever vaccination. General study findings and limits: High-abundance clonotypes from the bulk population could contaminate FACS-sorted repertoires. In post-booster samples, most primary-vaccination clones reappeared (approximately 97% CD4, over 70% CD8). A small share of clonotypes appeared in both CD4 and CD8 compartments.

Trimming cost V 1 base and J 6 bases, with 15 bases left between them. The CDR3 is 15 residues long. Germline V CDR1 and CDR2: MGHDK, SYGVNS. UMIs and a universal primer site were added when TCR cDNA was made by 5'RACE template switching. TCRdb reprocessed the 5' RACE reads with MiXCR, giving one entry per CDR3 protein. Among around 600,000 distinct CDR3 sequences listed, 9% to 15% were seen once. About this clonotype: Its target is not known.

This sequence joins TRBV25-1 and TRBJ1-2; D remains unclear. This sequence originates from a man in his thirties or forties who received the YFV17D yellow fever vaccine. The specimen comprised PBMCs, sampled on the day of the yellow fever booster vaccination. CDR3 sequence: CASSESLWGTHGYTF. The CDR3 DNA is TGTGCCAGCAGTGAATCTTTGTGGGGAACTCATGGCTACACCTTC.